Detailed here is one T cell receptor (beta chain). TCRdb keeps only in-frame clones here, not all; method: immunoSEQ multiplex PCR. The sample holds around 99,000 clones, approximately 90% seen once. V lost 7 bases and J lost 10, with 26 bases in between. Germline assignment: CDR1 SNHLY and CDR2 FYNNEI. The CDR3 runs to 16 residues. This entry comes from a study of control samples from healthy donors and cancer patients. Sequencing was performed on blood. The receptor was derived from a woman aged 45-65 years in good health. The chain has TRBV2 and TRBJ2-1; D might be TRBD2 (5 bases). The CDR3 nucleotides are TGTGCCAGCATAGTCGTCTCGGGAATAGCAAAAGGGGAGCAGTTCTTC. Encoded protein: CASIVVSGIAKGEQFF.